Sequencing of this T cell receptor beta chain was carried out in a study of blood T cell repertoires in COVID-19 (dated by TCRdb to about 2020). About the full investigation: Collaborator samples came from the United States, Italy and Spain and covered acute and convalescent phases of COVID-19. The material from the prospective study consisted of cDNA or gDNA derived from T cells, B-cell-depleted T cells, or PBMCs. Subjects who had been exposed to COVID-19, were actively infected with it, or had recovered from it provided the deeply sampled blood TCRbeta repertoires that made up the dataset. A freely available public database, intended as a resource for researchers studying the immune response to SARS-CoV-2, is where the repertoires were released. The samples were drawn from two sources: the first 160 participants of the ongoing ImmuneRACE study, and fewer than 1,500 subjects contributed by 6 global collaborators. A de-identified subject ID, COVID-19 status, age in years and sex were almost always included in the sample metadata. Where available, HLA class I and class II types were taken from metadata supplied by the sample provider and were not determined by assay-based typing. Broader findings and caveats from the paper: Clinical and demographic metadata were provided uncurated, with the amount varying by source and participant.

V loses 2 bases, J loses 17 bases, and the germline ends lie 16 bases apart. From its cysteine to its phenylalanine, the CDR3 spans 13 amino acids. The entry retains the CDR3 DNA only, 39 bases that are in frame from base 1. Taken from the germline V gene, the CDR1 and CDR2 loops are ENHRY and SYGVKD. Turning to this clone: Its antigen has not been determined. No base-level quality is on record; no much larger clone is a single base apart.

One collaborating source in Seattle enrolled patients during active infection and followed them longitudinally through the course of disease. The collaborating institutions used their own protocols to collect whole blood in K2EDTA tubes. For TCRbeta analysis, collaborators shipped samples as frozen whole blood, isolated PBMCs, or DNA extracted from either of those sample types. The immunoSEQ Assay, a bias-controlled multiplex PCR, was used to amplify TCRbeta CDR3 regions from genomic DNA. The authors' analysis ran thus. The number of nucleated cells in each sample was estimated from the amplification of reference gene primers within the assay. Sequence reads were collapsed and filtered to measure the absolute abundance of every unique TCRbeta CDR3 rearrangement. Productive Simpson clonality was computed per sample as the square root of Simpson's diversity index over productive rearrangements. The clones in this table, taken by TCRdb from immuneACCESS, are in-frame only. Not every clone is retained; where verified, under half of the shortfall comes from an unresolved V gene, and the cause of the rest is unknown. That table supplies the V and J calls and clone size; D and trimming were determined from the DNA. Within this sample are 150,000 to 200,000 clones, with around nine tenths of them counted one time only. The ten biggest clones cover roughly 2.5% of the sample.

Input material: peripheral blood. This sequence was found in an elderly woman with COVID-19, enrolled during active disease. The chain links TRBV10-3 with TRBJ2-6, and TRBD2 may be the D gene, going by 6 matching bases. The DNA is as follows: TGTGCCATCAGTGAGGGTGACATGAGCGGGTTGACTTTC. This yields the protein CAISEGDMSGLTF.